These 23 T cell receptor beta chains share one sample of origin, sequenced in a study of Tregs in tolerant kidney transplant recipients. Related graft donors supplied nonmyeloablative bone marrow transplants, and mixed chimerism was transient. Repertoires were generated with immunoSEQ multiplex PCR, while TCRdb's copy carries only in-frame clones and drops some. The sample yields roughly 64,000 clones, about 87% seen once. The sample here was CD4+ T cells from blood (PBMCs), taken 6 months after the transplant. These receptors originate from a human patient who received a combined kidney and bone marrow transplant. These T cells may partly come from the graft donor.

V gene TRBV30 combines with J gene TRBJ1-2; 7 nucleotides line up with TRBD1. CDR1 and CDR2 (germline): GTSNPN, SVGIG (reference sequence). The CDR3 length is 13 residues. Trimming removed 0 bases from V and 7 bases from J; junction bases left unmatched: 5. CDR3 in DNA: TGTGCCTGGAGTGTGAAGGGGGCGCGTGGCTACACCTTC. Translated, it gives CAWSVKGARGYTF.

The gene calls are TRBV11-3 and TRBJ2-7, with a tentative D call TRBD1 (5 bases). CDR1 SGHNT and CDR2 YENEEA come from the germline V gene. This CDR3 spans 12 amino acids. V was pared by 0 bases and J by 6 bases, with 6 bases between. The CDR3 DNA sequence: TGTGCCAGCAGCTTAGATACAGGCGAGCAGTACTTC. Its translation: CASSLDTGEQYF. Based on the CDR3 plus reference TRBV11-3 and TRBJ2-7, the full variable domain is EAGVVQSPRYKIIEKKQPVAFWCNPISGHNTLYWYLQNLGQGPELLIRYENEEAVDDSQLPKDRFSAERLKGVDSTLKIQPAELGDSAVYLCASSLDTGEQYFGPGTRLTVT.

This chain connects TRBV5-5 to TRBJ2-3; 12 bases match TRBD2. CDR1 is SGHKS and CDR2 is YYEKEE in the germline V gene (reference sequence). With V trimmed by 3 bases and J by 2 bases, 4 bases remained unmatched. The CDR3 has 16 amino acids. CDR3 DNA: TGTGCCAGCAGCTGGAGACTAGCGGGAGACACAGATACGCAGTATTTT. Amino acid sequence: CASSWRLAGDTDTQYF.

The chain employs TRBV9 and TRBJ2-1; 7 bases match TRBD2. The CDR3 runs to 15 residues. The germline gives CDR1 SGDLS, CDR2 YYNGEE. Germline trimming cut 2 bases from V and 6 bases from J; bases unmatched to any gene: 8. The CDR3 loop is CASSVYWREFNEQFF. The CDR3 DNA follows: TGTGCCAGCAGCGTCTACTGGCGGGAGTTCAATGAGCAGTTCTTC.

Worth noting for this clone: Other DNA sequences in the sample encode the same CDR3. The J gene is TRBJ2-3, the V gene TRBV29-1; 12 bases line up with TRBD1. With 3 bases clipped from V and 4 bases from J, the junction kept 2 bases outside the gene matches. This CDR3 spans 14 amino acids. CDR1 is SQVTM, CDR2 ANQGSEA, per germline. This CDR3 reads CSVEGTGGSDTQYF. The CDR3 DNA reads TGCAGCGTTGAGGGGACAGGGGGCTCAGATACGCAGTATTTT.

V usage is TRBV13 and J usage is TRBJ2-7; 9 bases agree with TRBD1. Per germline, CDR1 PRHDT and CDR2 FYEKMQ (reference sequence). V was pared by 5 bases and J by 2 bases, with 4 bases of the junction left unmatched. The CDR3 consists of 14 residues. The CDR3 DNA follows: TGTGCCAGCAGCAACCGGGACAGGGCCTACGAGCAGTACTTC. Translating gives CASSNRDRAYEQYF.

The J gene is TRBJ2-3, the V gene TRBV25-1; 16 bases align to TRBD2. This CDR3 has 16 residues. V lost 4 bases, J lost 5 bases, and 3 bases stayed unmatched. Per germline, CDR1 MGHDK and CDR2 SYGVNS. The CDR3 region is CASSAGLAGGEDTQYF. In DNA form, the CDR3 reads TGTGCCAGCAGTGCGGGACTAGCGGGAGGGGAAGATACGCAGTATTTT.

This chain uses TRBV15 with TRBJ1-5, with D tentatively TRBD1 (6 bases). Germline-derived CDR1 and CDR2 are LNHNV and YYDKDF (reference sequence). CDR3 length equals 16 residues. Trimming took off 0 bases at V and 7 bases at J, with 16 bases between the two ends. CDR3 loop: CATSRDKNRVGQPQHF. The CDR3 DNA is TGTGCCACCAGCAGAGACAAAAACAGGGTTGGACAGCCCCAGCATTTT.

The rearrangement links TRBV2 to TRBJ2-3, with 12 nucleotides matching TRBD2. Losses at the gene ends were 5 bases for V and 4 bases for J; bases not matched to a gene: 10. The CDR3 runs to 17 residues. CDR1 and CDR2 (germline): SNHLY, FYNNEI. This CDR3 reads CASSIWLAGGGADTQYF. The CDR3 region has the DNA TGTGCCAGCAGTATATGGCTAGCGGGAGGGGGGGCAGATACGCAGTATTTT.

The gene calls are TRBV5-6 and TRBJ2-5; D perhaps matches TRBD2 (5 bases). From germline, CDR1 is SGHDT and CDR2 YYEEEE. The CDR3 is 13 amino acids. Trimming left V 1 base short and J 5 bases short, with 9 bases between. In nucleotides, the CDR3 is TGTGCCAGCAGCTTGAGTCCGGGGGAGACCCAGTACTTC. Translation: CASSLSPGETQYF. Drawing the rest from reference TRBV5-6 and TRBJ2-5, the complete variable domain is DAGVTQSPTHLIKTRGQQVTLRCSPKSGHDTVSWYQQALGQGPQFIFQYYEEEERQRGNFPDRFSGHQFPNYSSELNVNALLLGDSALYLCASSLSPGETQYFGPGTRLLVL.

The chain carries TRBV11-2 and TRBJ2-7; D is undetermined. Between the trimmed V and J ends, which lost 4 bases and 4 bases, there was a span of 11 bases. Germline V gene data show CDR1 as SGHAT and CDR2 as FQNNGV. CDR3 length: 13 amino acids. The CDR3 nucleotides read TGTGCCAGCAGCTCATATCGAGTTTACGAGCAGTACTTC. Translation gives CASSSYRVYEQYF.

The genes are TRBV5-4 and TRBJ1-1; the D is unclear. Germline V CDR1 and CDR2: SGHNT, YYREEE (reference sequence). This CDR3 comprises 14 residues. Trimming cost V 2 bases and J 7 bases, with 15 bases left between them. The CDR3: CASSFTGVSNEAFF. The CDR3 DNA is TGTGCCAGCAGCTTCACGGGAGTCTCTAATGAAGCTTTCTTT.

This rearrangement joins TRBV7-9 to TRBJ2-3; 12 nucleotides agree with TRBD2. J was trimmed by 3 bases and V by 0 bases; bases with no gene match: 1. The CDR3 length is 16 residues. Per germline, CDR1 SEHNR and CDR2 FQNEAQ (reference sequence). The CDR3 nucleotides read TGTGCCAGCAGCTTAGCTGGGACTAGCGGGACAGATACGCAGTATTTT. Its translation: CASSLAGTSGTDTQYF.

The rearrangement joins TRBV5-4 to TRBJ2-5, with D possibly matching TRBD2 (5 bases). Trimming left V 0 bases short and J 2 bases short, with 8 bases between. The germline CDR1 and CDR2 sequences are SGHNT and YYREEE (reference sequence). The CDR3 is 14 amino acids. CDR3 amino acids: CASSLGPGQETQYF. The DNA for the CDR3 is TGTGCCAGCAGCTTGGGCCCGGGGCAAGAGACCCAGTACTTC. The variable domain in full, completed from reference TRBV5-4 and TRBJ2-5, reads ETGVTQSPTHLIKTRGQQVTLRCSSQSGHNTVSWYQQALGQGPQFIFQYYREEENGRGNFPPRFSGLQFPNYSSELNVNALELDDSALYLCASSLGPGQETQYFGPGTRLLVL.

This chain links TRBV6-6 with TRBJ1-1, with D perhaps TRBD1 (5 bases). There are 14 residues in the CDR3. In germline, CDR1 is MNHNY, CDR2 SVGAGI (reference sequence). V lost 4 bases, J lost 3 bases, and 12 bases lay in between. CDR3: CASSFPGDHTEAFF. The CDR3 nucleotides are TGTGCCAGCAGTTTCCCGGGGGATCACACTGAAGCTTTCTTT.

The gene calls are TRBV10-3 and TRBJ2-7, with unresolved D. The CDR3 covers 13 residues. The V gene's germline CDR1 is ENHRY and CDR2 SYGVKD. V gave up 1 base and J gave up 0 bases, with 4 bases separating them. CDR3 sequence reads: CAISEYSSYEQYF. In nucleotides, the CDR3 is TGTGCCATCAGTGAGTATAGCTCCTACGAGCAGTACTTC.

This clone has just one count. The chain has TRBV5-4 and TRBJ2-7; 13 bases line up with TRBD2. Per germline, CDR1 SGHNT and CDR2 YYREEE (reference sequence). The CDR3 loop spans 17 amino acids. J was trimmed by 2 bases and V by 4 bases; bases with no gene match: 9. The CDR3 loop reads CASSTSGRAFGTYEQYF. CDR3 in DNA: TGTGCCAGCAGCACTAGCGGGAGGGCCTTCGGTACCTACGAGCAGTACTTC.

This clone was counted a single time. The CDR3 coding sequence is TGTGCCAGCAGCTCGACACGACAGACGGTTTACATTCAGTACTTC. Amino acid sequence: CASSSTRQTVYIQYF. The chain combines TRBV7-9 with TRBJ2-4; possibly TRBD1 for D (5 bases). This CDR3 comprises 15 residues. V was shortened by 4 bases and J by 8 bases, with 18 bases between the two germline ends. The germline gives CDR1 SEHNR, CDR2 FQNEAQ (reference sequence).

This clone occurred a few times. The chain has TRBV7-8 and TRBJ2-5, with a possible D match to TRBD2 (5 bases). Germline V gene sequence: CDR1 SGHVS, CDR2 FQNEAQ. The CDR3 spans 13 residues. V dropped 4 bases and J dropped 7 bases, with 13 bases sitting between them. The CDR3 DNA reads TGTGCCAGCAGCTCCCGGACTGAGGGGACCCAGTACTTC. Protein product: CASSSRTEGTQYF.

J is TRBJ2-3 and V is TRBV6-6, with TRBD2 matching over 8 bases. This CDR3 has 16 amino acids. Germline V lookup: CDR1 MNHNY, CDR2 SVGAGI (reference sequence). The V segment lost 4 bases and the J segment 5 bases; nucleotides outside the gene matches: 11. DNA of the CDR3: TGTGCCAGCAGTTTCCAAGCGGGGGCTATTCGAGATACGCAGTATTTT. Translating it yields CASSFQAGAIRDTQYF.

The chain employs TRBV29-1 and TRBJ2-3; 8 bases fit TRBD1. V shed 0 bases, J shed 3 bases, and the junction held 5 bases outside the gene matches. Germline V CDR1 and CDR2: SQVTM, ANQGSEA. The CDR3 is made up of 15 amino acids. In nucleotides, the CDR3 is TGCAGCGTTGAAGATCGGTGGACAGGGACAGATACGCAGTATTTT. It translates to CSVEDRWTGTDTQYF.

CDR3 residues: CASSARTESYEQYF. Written as DNA, the CDR3 is TGTGCCAGCAGCGCCAGGACAGAGTCCTACGAGCAGTACTTC. The V gene is TRBV11-2, the J gene TRBJ2-7, with D perhaps matching TRBD1 (6 bases). Germline V gene data show CDR1 as SGHAT and CDR2 as FQNNGV. V lost 5 bases and J 1 base, leaving 12 bases between the germline ends. The CDR3 runs 14 residues.

This chain connects TRBV5-1 to TRBJ2-3; 7 nucleotides line up with TRBD1. The CDR3 runs to 14 residues. V lost 4 bases, J lost 6 bases, and 8 bases stayed unmatched. Germline values: CDR1 SGHRS, CDR2 YFSETQ. CDR3 sequence: CASSPSTGVDTQYF. CDR3 nucleotide sequence: TGCGCCAGCAGCCCCAGTACAGGGGTGGATACGCAGTATTTT.